Included here is one TCR beta chain sequence, with context. Its antigen is as yet unknown. This table comes from immunoSEQ multiplex PCR, and its TCRdb copy is limited to in-frame clones, with some not included. The table lists over 2 million clones, roughly 90% of them singletons. Only Caucasian adults living in Nashville, Tennessee made up the donor group. The V end lost 7 bases, the J end lost 5 bases, and 17 bases lay between the germline ends. CDR1 MNHEY and CDR2 SVGAGI come from the germline V gene. The CDR3 runs to 14 residues. The sample comes from a study of shared clonotypes between healthy human individuals. Study-level points and caveats: Expectations were that clonotype sharing among donors would be affected by sequencing depth.

Input material: naive CD4+ T cells from PBMCs. The subset: CD45RA+ positively selected. This chain links TRBV6-5 with TRBJ2-5; D possibly corresponds to TRBD2 (5 bases). The sequence was collected from a man aged 18 to 30 in good health. Some clones in this sample may be carry-over from other donors' samples. CDR3 residues: CASIDSPRGETQYF. For the CDR3, the DNA is TGTGCCAGCATTGATAGTCCTAGAGGGGAGACCCAGTACTTC.